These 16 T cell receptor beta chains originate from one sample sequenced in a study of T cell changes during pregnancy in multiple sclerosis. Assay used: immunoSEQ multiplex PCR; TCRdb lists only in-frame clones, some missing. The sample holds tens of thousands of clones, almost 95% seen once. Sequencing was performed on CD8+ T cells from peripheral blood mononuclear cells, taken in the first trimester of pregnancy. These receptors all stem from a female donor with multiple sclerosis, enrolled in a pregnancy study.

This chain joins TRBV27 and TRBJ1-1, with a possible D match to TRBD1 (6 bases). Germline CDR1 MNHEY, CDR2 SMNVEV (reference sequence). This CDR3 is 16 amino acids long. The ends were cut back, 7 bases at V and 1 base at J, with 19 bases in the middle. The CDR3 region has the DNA TGTGCCAGCATCCCCCGGGGGGGGGCCAGGAACACTGAAGCTTTCTTT. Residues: CASIPRGGARNTEAFF.

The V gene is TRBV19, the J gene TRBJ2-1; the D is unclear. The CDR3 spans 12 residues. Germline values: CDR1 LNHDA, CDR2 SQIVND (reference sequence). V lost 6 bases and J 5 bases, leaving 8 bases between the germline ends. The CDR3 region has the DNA TGTGCCAGTAGCCGCGCCGACAATGAGCAGTTCTTC. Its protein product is CASSRADNEQFF.

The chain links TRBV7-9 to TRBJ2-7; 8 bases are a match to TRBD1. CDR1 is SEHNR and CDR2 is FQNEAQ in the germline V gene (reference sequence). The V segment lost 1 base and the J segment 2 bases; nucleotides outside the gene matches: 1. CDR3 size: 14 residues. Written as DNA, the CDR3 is TGTGCCAGCAGCTTAGGGACAGGGCCCTACGAGCAGTACTTC. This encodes CASSLGTGPYEQYF.

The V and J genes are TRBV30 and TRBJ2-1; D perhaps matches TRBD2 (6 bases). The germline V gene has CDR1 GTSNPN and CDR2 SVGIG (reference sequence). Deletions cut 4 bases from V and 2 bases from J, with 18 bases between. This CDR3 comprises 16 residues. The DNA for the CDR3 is TGTGCCTGGACATACGCGGGAACCTCCCCCTACAATGAGCAGTTCTTC. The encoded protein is CAWTYAGTSPYNEQFF. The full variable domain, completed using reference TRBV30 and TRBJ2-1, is SQTIHQWPATLVQPVGSPLSLECTVEGTSNPNLYWYRQAAGRGLQLLFYSVGIGQISSEVPQNLSASRPQDRQFILSSKKLLLSDSGFYLCAWTYAGTSPYNEQFFGPGTRLTVL.

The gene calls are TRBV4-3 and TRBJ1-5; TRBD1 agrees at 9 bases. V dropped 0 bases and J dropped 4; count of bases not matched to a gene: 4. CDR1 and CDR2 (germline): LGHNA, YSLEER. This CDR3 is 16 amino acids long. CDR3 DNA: TGCGCCAGCAGCCAAGATGAGGGGACAGGGAATCAGCCCCAGCATTTT. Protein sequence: CASSQDEGTGNQPQHF.

CDR3: CASSSPKGTGLNTEAFF. CDR3 DNA sequence: TGTGCCAGCAGCTCCCCCAAAGGGACAGGGCTGAACACTGAAGCTTTCTTT. The chain has TRBV7-2 and TRBJ1-1, with 9 bases aligning to TRBD1. CDR1 is SGHTA and CDR2 is FQGNSA in the germline V gene. The J segment lost 0 bases and the V segment lost 4 bases, leaving 9 bases of the junction unmatched. The CDR3 spans 17 residues.

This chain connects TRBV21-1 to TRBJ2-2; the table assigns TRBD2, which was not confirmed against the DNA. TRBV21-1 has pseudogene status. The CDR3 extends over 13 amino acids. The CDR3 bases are TGTGCCAGCAGCAAAGGGGGGGCCGGGGAGCTGTTTTTT. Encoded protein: CASSKGGAGELFF.

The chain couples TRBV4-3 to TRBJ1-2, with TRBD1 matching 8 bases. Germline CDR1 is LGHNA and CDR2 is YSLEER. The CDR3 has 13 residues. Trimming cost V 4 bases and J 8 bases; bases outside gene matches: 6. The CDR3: CASSPGGYKGYTF. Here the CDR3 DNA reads TGCGCCAGCAGCCCAGGGGGCTACAAGGGCTACACCTTC.

The CDR3 protein is CASSLVSGAGNEKLFF. CDR3 nucleotide sequence: TGTGCCAGCAGCTTAGTATCAGGGGCAGGAAATGAAAAACTGTTTTTT. This chain joins TRBV7-9 and TRBJ1-4, with a tentative D call TRBD1 (6 bases). The CDR3 covers 16 residues. CDR1 and CDR2 (germline): SEHNR, FQNEAQ (reference sequence). V was trimmed by 1 base and J by 5 bases, leaving 14 bases between them.

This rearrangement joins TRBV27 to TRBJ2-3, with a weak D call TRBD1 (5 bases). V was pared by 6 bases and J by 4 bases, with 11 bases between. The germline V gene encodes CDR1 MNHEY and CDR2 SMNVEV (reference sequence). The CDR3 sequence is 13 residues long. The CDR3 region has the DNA TGTGCCAGCAGCCTAGGGGTCGCAGATACGCAGTATTTT. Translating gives CASSLGVADTQYF.

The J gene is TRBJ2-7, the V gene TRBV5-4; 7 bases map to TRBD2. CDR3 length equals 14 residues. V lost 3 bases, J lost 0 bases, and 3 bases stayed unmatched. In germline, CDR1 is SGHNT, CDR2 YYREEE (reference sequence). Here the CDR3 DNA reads TGTGCCAGCAGCTCGACTAGCTACTCCTACGAGCAGTACTTC. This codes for CASSSTSYSYEQYF.

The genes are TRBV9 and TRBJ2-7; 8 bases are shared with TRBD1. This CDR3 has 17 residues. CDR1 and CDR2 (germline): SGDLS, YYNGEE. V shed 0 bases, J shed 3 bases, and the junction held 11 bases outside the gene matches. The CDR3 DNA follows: TGTGCCAGCAGCGTAGGCGGTTCGGGGGACAGGCACTACGAGCAGTACTTC. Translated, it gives CASSVGGSGDRHYEQYF.

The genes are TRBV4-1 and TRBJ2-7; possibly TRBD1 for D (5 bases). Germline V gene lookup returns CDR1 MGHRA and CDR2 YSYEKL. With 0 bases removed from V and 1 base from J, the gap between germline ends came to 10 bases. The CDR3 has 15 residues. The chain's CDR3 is CASSQEATASYEQYF. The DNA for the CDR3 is TGCGCCAGCAGCCAAGAAGCGACAGCTTCCTACGAGCAGTACTTC.

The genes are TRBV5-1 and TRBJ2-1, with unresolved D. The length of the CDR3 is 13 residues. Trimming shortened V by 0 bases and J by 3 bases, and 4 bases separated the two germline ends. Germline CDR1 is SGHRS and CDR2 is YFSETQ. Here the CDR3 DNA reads TGCGCCAGCAGCTTGGAGAGCTACAATGAGCAGTTCTTC. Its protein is CASSLESYNEQFF.

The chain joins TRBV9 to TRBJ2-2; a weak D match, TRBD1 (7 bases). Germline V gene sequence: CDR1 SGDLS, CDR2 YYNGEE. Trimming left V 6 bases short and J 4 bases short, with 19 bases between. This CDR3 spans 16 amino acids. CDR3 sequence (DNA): TGTGCCAGCAAAGGGCCCAGGGGGGAAGGCACCGGGGAGCTGTTTTTT. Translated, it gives CASKGPRGEGTGELFF. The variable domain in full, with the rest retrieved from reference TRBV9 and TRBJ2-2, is DSGVTQTPKHLITATGQRVTLRCSPRSGDLSVYWYQQSLDQGLQFLIQYYNGEERAKGNILERFSAQQFPDLHSELNLSSLELGDSALYFCASKGPRGEGTGELFFGEGSRLTVL.

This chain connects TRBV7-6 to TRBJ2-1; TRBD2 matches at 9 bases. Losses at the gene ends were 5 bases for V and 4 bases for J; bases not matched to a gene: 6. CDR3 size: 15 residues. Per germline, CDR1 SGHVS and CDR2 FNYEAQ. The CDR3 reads CASSPTSGFYNEQFF. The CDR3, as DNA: TGTGCCAGCAGCCCGACTAGCGGATTTTACAATGAGCAGTTCTTC.